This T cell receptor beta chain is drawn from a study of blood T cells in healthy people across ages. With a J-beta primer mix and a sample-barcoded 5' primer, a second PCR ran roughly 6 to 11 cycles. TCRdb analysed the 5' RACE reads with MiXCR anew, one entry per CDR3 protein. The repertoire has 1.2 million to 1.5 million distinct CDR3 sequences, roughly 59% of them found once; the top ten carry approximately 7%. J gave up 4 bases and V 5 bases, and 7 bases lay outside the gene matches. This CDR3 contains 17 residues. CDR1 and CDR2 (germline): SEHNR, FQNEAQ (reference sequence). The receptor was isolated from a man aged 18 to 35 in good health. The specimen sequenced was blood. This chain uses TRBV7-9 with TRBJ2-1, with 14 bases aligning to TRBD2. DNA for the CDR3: TGTGCCAGCAGCCAAACCAGGACTAGCGGGAGGTACAATGAGCAGTTCTTC. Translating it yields CASSQTRTSGRYNEQFF.